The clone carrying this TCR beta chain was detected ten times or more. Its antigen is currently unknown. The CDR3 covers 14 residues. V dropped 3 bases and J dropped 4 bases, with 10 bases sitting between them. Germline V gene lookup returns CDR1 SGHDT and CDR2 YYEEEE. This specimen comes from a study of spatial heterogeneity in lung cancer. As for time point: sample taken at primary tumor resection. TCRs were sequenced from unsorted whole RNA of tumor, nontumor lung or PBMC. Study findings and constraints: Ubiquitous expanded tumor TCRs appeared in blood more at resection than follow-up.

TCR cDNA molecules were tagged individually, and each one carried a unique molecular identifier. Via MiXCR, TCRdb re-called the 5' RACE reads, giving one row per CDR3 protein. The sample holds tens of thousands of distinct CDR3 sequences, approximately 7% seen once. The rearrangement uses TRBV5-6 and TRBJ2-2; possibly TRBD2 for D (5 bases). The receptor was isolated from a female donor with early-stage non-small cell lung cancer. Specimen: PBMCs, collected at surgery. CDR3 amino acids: CASSSRGGTGELFF. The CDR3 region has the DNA TGTGCCAGCAGCTCCCGGGGTGGCACCGGGGAGCTGTTTTTT.